The 15 T cell receptor beta chains listed next were all sequenced from one sample in a study of human T cells and chemical hapten exposure. TCRdb re-analysed the RACE reads in MiXCR, keeping a single row per CDR3 protein. The repertoire holds tens of thousands of distinct CDR3 sequences, with 7% to 10% as singletons. Time point denoted: patch test 1, 2 weeks after DPC sensitization. The sample's treatment: therapeutic diphenylcyclopropenone sensitization with weekly scalp DPC. Sample: whole blood, taken in connection with sensitization to the hapten diphenylcyclopropenone (DPC). The receptors stem from a woman between 40 and 50 years old with alopecia areata. Some clones in this sample may be carry-over from other donors' samples.

This clonotype was counted only a few times. This CDR3 is CSARDEGRSSYNSPLHF. DNA of the CDR3: TGCAGTGCTAGAGATGAGGGGAGGAGCTCCTATAATTCACCCCTCCACTTT. The chain links TRBV20-1 to TRBJ1-6; a possible D gene is TRBD1 (5 bases). CDR3 length: 17 amino acids. The V gene's germline CDR1 is DFQATT and CDR2 SNEGSKA (reference sequence). Trimming removed 0 bases from V and 0 bases from J, with 12 bases in between.

The J gene is TRBJ2-1, the V gene TRBV7-2, with D maybe TRBD2 (5 bases). The germline V gene encodes CDR1 SGHTA and CDR2 FQGNSA. The CDR3 extends over 14 amino acids. Trimming took off 5 bases at V and 9 bases at J, with 17 bases between the two ends. The CDR3 sequence: CASSPRGLATEQFF. CDR3 DNA sequence: TGTGCCAGCAGCCCTAGAGGGCTTGCGACTGAGCAGTTCTTC.

The V call is TRBV6-6, the J call TRBJ2-7; D might be TRBD1 or TRBD2, each matching 5 bases. Germline V gives CDR1 MNHNY, CDR2 SVGAGI (reference sequence). V was shortened by 2 bases and J by 0 bases, with 8 bases between the two germline ends. The CDR3 covers 14 residues. The CDR3 sequence is CASSYGDPSYEQYF. The CDR3 bases are TGTGCCAGCAGTTACGGGGACCCCTCCTACGAGCAGTACTTC.

The sample holds a few counts of this clonotype. The chain couples TRBV27 to TRBJ2-3; no clear D. The CDR3 runs to 13 residues. Per germline, CDR1 MNHEY and CDR2 SMNVEV (reference sequence). V was clipped by 2 bases and J by 6 bases, with 9 bases between them. The CDR3 sequence: CASSLNEEDTQYF. The CDR3 DNA reads TGTGCCAGCAGTTTAAACGAAGAGGATACGCAGTATTTT.

This clonotype appeared a few times. This chain links TRBV12-3 or TRBV12-4 with TRBJ2-7; D ambiguous. CDR3 size: 13 residues. V was clipped by 6 bases and J by 5 bases, with 14 bases between them. As DNA, the CDR3 is TGTGCCAGCAGGCGGTCCCTGGGTCACGAGCAGTACTTC. Its translation: CASRRSLGHEQYF.

Many counts were recorded for this clonotype. This chain joins TRBV29-1 and TRBJ2-3, with 9 bases lining up with TRBD2. The CDR3 spans 17 residues. Germline CDR1 reads SQVTM; CDR2 reads ANQGSEA. Trimming removed 3 bases from V and 0 bases from J; junction bases left unmatched: 10. CDR3 nucleotide sequence: TGCAGCGTTGAGGGGCGGGGGGGCGATACGAGCACAGATACGCAGTATTTT. It yields the protein CSVEGRGGDTSTDTQYF.

With regard to this clonotype: The CDR3 ends on some other residue instead of the conserved phenylalanine or tryptophan, so this is likely a read error. The chain has TRBV27 and TRBJ2-7; 8 nucleotides agree with TRBD1. Losses at the gene ends were 3 bases for V and 3 bases for J; bases not matched to a gene: 7. The CDR3 covers 15 residues. The V gene's germline CDR1 is MNHEY and CDR2 SMNVEV (reference sequence). The CDR3 sequence is CASSLGTTGGYEQYI. CDR3 DNA: TGTGCCAGCAGTTTGGGGACAACAGGGGGCTACGAGCAGTACATC.

This clonotype was counted at least ten times. The chain uses TRBV28 and TRBJ2-1, with 8 bases matching TRBD2. After removal of 3 bases from V and 5 bases from J, the junction contained 9 bases not matched to a gene. This CDR3 spans 16 amino acids. The germline gives CDR1 MDHEN, CDR2 SYDVKM. The CDR3 protein is CASSFTPGLGDNEQFF. CDR3 coding DNA: TGTGCCAGCAGTTTTACCCCGGGACTAGGGGACAATGAGCAGTTCTTC.

This clonotype showed up many times. The CDR3 sequence: CASSPPSQTYEQYF. For the CDR3, the DNA is TGTGCCAGCTCACCACCGAGTCAGACCTACGAGCAGTACTTC. This chain joins TRBV18 and TRBJ2-7; no clear D. This CDR3 spans 14 amino acids. Germline V gene lookup returns CDR1 KGHSH and CDR2 LQKENI. Trimming pared 0 bases from V and 2 bases from J, leaving 8 bases between.

This clonotype was observed many times. This chain links TRBV6-1 with TRBJ1-5, with unresolved D. V was shortened by 5 bases and J by 1 base, with 6 bases between the two germline ends. The CDR3 covers 13 residues. Looked up from germline, CDR1 is MNHNS and CDR2 is SASEGT. CDR3 DNA sequence: TGTGCCAGCAGTCTATTCAGCAATCAGCCCCAGCATTTT. Residues: CASSLFSNQPQHF.

This clonotype has a handful of counts. The CDR3 DNA sequence: TGCGCCAGCAGCCAACCTCTGGGACTCCGGTTCTTC. Its protein is CASSQPLGLRFF. This chain connects TRBV4-1 to TRBJ2-1, with TRBD2 as a possible D gene (6 bases). V was clipped by 2 bases and J by 15 bases, with 14 bases between them. Germline CDR1 MGHRA, CDR2 YSYEKL. This CDR3 contains 12 residues.

This clonotype was recorded at least ten times. The chain uses TRBV29-1 and TRBJ2-7, with D possibly being TRBD1 (6 bases). Germline assignment: CDR1 SQVTM and CDR2 ANQGSEA. The V gene lost 6 bases and the J gene lost 6 bases, with 21 bases spanning the gap. This CDR3 region has 14 residues. The CDR3 DNA reads as TGCAGCGTCCAAATATCCCCGGGACAAAGCGAGCAGTACTTC. Translation: CSVQISPGQSEQYF.

This clonotype occurred many times. The chain combines TRBV20-1 with TRBJ1-1; no clear D. The V end lost 5 bases, the J end lost 0 bases, and 13 bases lay between the germline ends. The CDR3 has 14 residues. CDR1 DFQATT and CDR2 SNEGSKA come from the germline V gene (reference sequence). In DNA form, the CDR3 reads TGCAGTGCTCAAGTTGGACCGATGAACACTGAAGCTTTCTTT. It translates to CSAQVGPMNTEAFF.

This clonotype came up many times. The CDR3 region is CASNGPGLETQYF. In DNA, the CDR3 is TGTGCCAGCAACGGACCCGGCTTGGAGACCCAGTACTTC. This sequence joins TRBV25-1 and TRBJ2-5; D remains ambiguous. From germline, CDR1 is MGHDK and CDR2 SYGVNS. The CDR3 sequence is 13 residues long. Trimming removed 7 bases from V and 5 bases from J, with 14 bases in between.

This clonotype showed up many times. The chain couples TRBV20-1 to TRBJ2-7; D gene unclear. The CDR3 runs to 14 residues. CDR1 is DFQATT, CDR2 SNEGSKA, per germline (reference sequence). The V gene lost 6 bases and the J gene lost 2 bases, with 17 bases spanning the gap. CDR3: CSAKAPGQPYEQYF. The CDR3 DNA follows: TGCAGTGCCAAGGCGCCTGGCCAACCCTACGAGCAGTACTTC.